The TCR beta chain described here comes from a study of CD8 T cells in Susac syndrome. Each multiple sclerosis control was a treatment-naive patient with relapsing-remitting disease that was either stable or active. About 0.5 to 1 ug RNA was reverse transcribed with random hexamers. Across 54 Vbeta and 13 Jbeta, immunoSEQ multiplex PCR amplified TCR beta CDR3. One entry per CDR3 protein results from TCRdb running MiXCR on the immunoSEQ multiplex PCR reads. This repertoire shows 100,000 to 150,000 distinct CDR3 sequences, 75% to 90% found once; its top ten account for around 0.5%. Germline CDR1 and CDR2: DFQATT and SNEGSKA (reference sequence). The CDR3 contains 13 residues. The V end was cut by 3 bases, the J end by 6 bases, with 11 bases between.

This clonotype originated in a human donor with multiple sclerosis. Sequenced material: CD8+ T cells from PBMCs. The chain uses TRBV20-1 and TRBJ1-4; TRBD1 might be the D (6 bases). CDR3 residues: CSARGGGYEKLFF. CDR3 coding DNA: TGCAGTGCTAGGGGAGGGGGTTATGAAAAACTGTTTTTT.